This record covers a single T cell receptor beta chain. The antigen this receptor binds is unknown. Base qualities are not recorded, but no much larger clone differs from it by a single base. CDR1 LGHNA and CDR2 YSLEER are derived from the germline V gene. From V the trimming removes 4 bases and from J it removes 6 bases, while the gene matches leave 5 bases of the junction unaccounted for. Measured from the cysteine to the phenylalanine, the CDR3 is 14 residues long. Of the read, only the CDR3 DNA is kept; its 42 bases are in frame from base 1. The library was produced with the immunoSEQ multiplex PCR assay. Entries here come from immuneACCESS through TCRdb and include only in-frame sequences with V and J called. Some clones fail to appear in such tables; in the studies checked, an unresolved V gene covers under half of the shortfall, and the cause of the remainder is unknown. A total of hundreds of thousands of clones appear in this sample, approximately 88% of them only once. Of the sample, about 0.01% falls within the top ten clones.

This sample stems from a study of shared T cell receptors in the human thymus (dated by TCRdb to the early 2020s). For the study in its entirety: The study examined how self-reactive, shared T-cell receptor alpha chains are generated in the human thymus.

In addition, the sample was reused for a study of human thymus T cells. Looking at the second paper: In Finland, the donors were immunologically healthy infants who were having open corrective cardiac surgery for congenital heart defects. Thymus tissue was obtained as surgical resects removed during corrective cardiac surgery. V and J gene segment usage appeared biased in both thymic and peripheral blood repertoires. The related research found that thymic TCR repertoires overlapped highly between unrelated individuals. The study described the TCR alpha and beta repertoires in eight or nine infant thymus samples and a few matching peripheral blood samples. The infant donors were about 6 to 244 days old, and the cohort included five to seven males and two females. After being mechanically released from the tissue, thymocytes were kept at -70 degrees C in pellets of about 8.5-32 million cells. A QIAsymphony instrument was used to extract genomic DNA from frozen cell pellets. The immunoSEQ multiplex PCR assay was used to amplify the TCRB and TCRAD loci from a standardized quantity of quality-controlled genomic DNA. The amplicons covered the V(D)J region and were long enough to include the CDR3 and to identify the V and J genes. Through the commercial immunoSEQ service, the amplicons were sequenced on an Illumina platform. Primer bias and sequencing errors were corrected using previously described methods, and TCRAD and TCRB definitions followed the IMGT database. The repertoires were analysed using immunoSEQ Analyzer 3.0 and VDJTools for basic statistics, V/J segment usage, diversity estimates, rarefaction and pairwise overlap. Diversity was estimated with Chao1, ChaoE, Efron-Thisted, Shannon and inverse Simpson indices, and also on datasets down-sampled to the smallest sample. Repertoire overlap was determined by strict matching of CDR3 nucleotide sequence, V gene and J gene, and Jaccard-based multidimensional scaling clustering was applied. On average, thymus samples gave 750,000 to 950,000 unique TCRB clonotypes, whereas blood samples gave roughly 80,000.

In this chain, TRBV4-3 is recombined with TRBJ2-7, and 11 bases in between align with TRBD1. This TCR was recovered from a boy in the first two years of life with a congenital heart defect. Donor details come from another sample of the same person, matched by shared clones. The sequenced sample was thymocytes. DNA sequence: TGCGCCAGCAGCCGGGACAGGGGGAGTTCCGAGCAGTACTTC. The resulting protein is CASSRDRGSSEQYF.